Each of the 20 T cell receptor beta chains below was sequenced from the same sample in a study of cytomegalovirus exposure and HLA in healthy donors. Repertoires were generated with immunoSEQ multiplex PCR, while TCRdb's copy carries only in-frame clones and drops some. The table has under 75,000 clones, 95% to 98% seen once; the top ten hold about 1.5%. The sample comprised PBMCs. The receptors shown here come from a woman younger than 30 in good health and CMV-seropositive.

This chain connects TRBV7-8 to TRBJ1-5; tentative D call: TRBD1 (6 bases). CDR1 and CDR2 (germline): SGHVS, FQNEAQ. The CDR3 totals 16 residues. Trimming removed 0 bases at V and 2 bases at J, with 11 bases between. The CDR3 DNA reads as TGTGCCAGCAGCTTAGCTCTGGGGGCTCGCAATCAGCCCCAGCATTTT. Translating gives CASSLALGARNQPQHF.

V gene TRBV7-3 combines with J gene TRBJ2-3; 7 nucleotides agree with TRBD2. The CDR3 is made up of 14 amino acids. Germline-derived CDR1 and CDR2 are SGHTA and FQGTGA. V trimming: 5 bases; J trimming: 0 bases; junction bases outside the gene matches: 2. The CDR3 is CASSPSGSTDTQYF. CDR3 DNA sequence: TGTGCCAGCAGCCCTAGCGGAAGCACAGATACGCAGTATTTT.

This clone has only one observation. The chain recombines TRBV19 with TRBJ2-7; D call uncertain. CDR3 length equals 15 residues. Germline V gene lookup returns CDR1 LNHDA and CDR2 SQIVND (reference sequence). Between the trimmed V and J ends, which lost 3 bases and 2 bases, there was a span of 14 bases. CDR3 bases: TGTGCCAGTAGTATTTTCCCCGGTCTAGCCTACGAGCAGTACTTC. Residues: CASSIFPGLAYEQYF.

This chain joins TRBV10-3 and TRBJ2-3; the D is unclear. CDR3 length equals 13 residues. Germline V CDR1 and CDR2: ENHRY, SYGVKD. Trimming shortened V by 4 bases and J by 5 bases, and 10 bases separated the two germline ends. In DNA form, the CDR3 reads TGTGCCATCAGTGGCGAAGTTGGAGATACGCAGTATTTT. It encodes CAISGEVGDTQYF.

V and J are TRBV18 and TRBJ2-3, with 8 bases fitting TRBD1. Trimming at V came to 3 bases and at J to 4 bases, leaving 9 bases not matched to a gene. This CDR3 has 16 residues. Germline loops: CDR1 KGHSH, CDR2 LQKENI. The CDR3 coding sequence is TGTGCCAGCTCACCTCGGACAGGGCAGAGGGCAGATACGCAGTATTTT. Residues: CASSPRTGQRADTQYF.

This chain uses TRBV28 with TRBJ1-2; D is uncertain. There are 13 residues in the CDR3. The ends were cut back, 3 bases at V and 7 bases at J, with 12 bases in the middle. Germline V gives CDR1 MDHEN, CDR2 SYDVKM. This chain's CDR3 is CASSFPSVIGYTF. As DNA, the CDR3 is TGTGCCAGCAGTTTTCCGTCCGTAATTGGCTACACCTTC.

This chain joins TRBV9 and TRBJ1-3; 7 bases line up with TRBD1. The germline gives CDR1 SGDLS, CDR2 YYNGEE. This CDR3 has 14 residues. After removal of 4 bases from V and 4 bases from J, the junction contained 5 bases not matched to a gene. The CDR3 reads CASSPTGSGNTIYF. The CDR3 DNA is TGTGCCAGCAGCCCGACAGGGTCCGGAAACACCATATATTTT.

The V and J genes are TRBV5-6 and TRBJ2-3; 9 bases match TRBD2. CDR3 length: 15 amino acids. The V segment lost 5 bases and the J segment 4 bases; nucleotides outside the gene matches: 8. From germline, CDR1 is SGHDT and CDR2 YYEEEE. CDR3 coding DNA: TGTGCCAGCAGTCCGACTAGCGGAGCCGCAGATACGCAGTATTTT. It translates to CASSPTSGAADTQYF.

This clone appeared once. The gene calls are TRBV28 and TRBJ2-7, with D tentatively TRBD2 (5 bases). Trimming took 2 bases from V and 1 from J, leaving 6 bases between them. This CDR3 contains 13 residues. Germline values: CDR1 MDHEN, CDR2 SYDVKM. DNA for the CDR3: TGTGCCAGCAGTTTAGGACTTTCCTACGAGCAGTACTTC. It codes for CASSLGLSYEQYF.

This clone was recorded only once. J is TRBJ2-7 and V is TRBV5-4; the D gene is possibly TRBD1 (7 bases). The germline V gene encodes CDR1 SGHNT and CDR2 YYREEE (reference sequence). With 2 bases removed from V and 0 bases from J, the gap between germline ends came to 18 bases. The CDR3 covers 17 residues. The CDR3 region is CASSFPKGRGASYEQYF. The CDR3 DNA is TGTGCCAGCAGCTTCCCTAAGGGCAGGGGGGCCTCCTACGAGCAGTACTTC.

The chain combines TRBV11-3 with TRBJ1-1; D gene ambiguous. The germline V gene encodes CDR1 SGHNT and CDR2 YENEEA. The CDR3 extends over 12 amino acids. V gave up 0 bases and J gave up 7 bases, with 6 bases separating them. CDR3 in DNA: TGTGCCAGCAGCTTAGATCGGGGTGAAGCTTTCTTT. It codes for CASSLDRGEAFF.

V is TRBV19 and J is TRBJ2-7; 10 bases map to TRBD2. The CDR3 runs 16 residues. The germline CDR1 and CDR2 sequences are LNHDA and SQIVND (reference sequence). V was clipped by 0 bases and J by 4 bases; unmatched bases: 6. The CDR3 loop reads CASSIDLASGRYEQYF. In DNA, the CDR3 is TGTGCCAGTAGTATAGATCTGGCTAGCGGGAGATACGAGCAGTACTTC.

Here the CDR3 DNA reads TGTGCCAGTAGTCCCACCCAGGGGTCCTACAATGAGCAGTTCTTC. Its translation is CASSPTQGSYNEQFF. This chain joins TRBV19 and TRBJ2-1; D possibly corresponds to TRBD1 (6 bases). Trimming removed 5 bases at V and 1 base at J, with 12 bases between. The CDR3 contains 15 residues. In germline, CDR1 is LNHDA, CDR2 SQIVND (reference sequence).

CDR3 DNA: TGTGCCAGCAGTTTAAGGGGAAGACCCTTCGAAAAACTGTTTTTT. Its translation is CASSLRGRPFEKLFF. The J gene is TRBJ1-4, the V gene TRBV27, with TRBD1 as a possible D gene (5 bases). The germline V gene encodes CDR1 MNHEY and CDR2 SMNVEV (reference sequence). Trimming removed 2 bases from V and 8 bases from J, with 15 bases in between. The CDR3 has 15 amino acids.

The V call is TRBV19, the J call TRBJ2-3, with 8 bases fitting TRBD2. J lost 5 bases, V lost 6 bases, and 10 bases had no gene match. The germline CDR1 and CDR2 sequences are LNHDA and SQIVND (reference sequence). This CDR3 spans 15 amino acids. CDR3 sequence reads: CASRTITTSGDTQYF. DNA for the CDR3: TGTGCCAGTAGAACGATCACCACTAGCGGAGATACGCAGTATTTT.

The chain links TRBV9 to TRBJ2-3; 9 bases map to TRBD2. Germline V lookup: CDR1 SGDLS, CDR2 YYNGEE. The CDR3 has 16 amino acids. The ends lost 3 bases at V and 5 bases at J; junction bases unmatched: 10. CDR3 amino acids: CASSGGTSYPGDTQYF. CDR3 coding DNA: TGTGCCAGCAGCGGCGGGACTAGCTACCCCGGAGATACGCAGTATTTT.

The chain recombines TRBV19 with TRBJ2-7; 10 nucleotides match TRBD2. V lost 10 bases and J lost 1; bases outside the gene matches: 4. Germline CDR1 and CDR2: LNHDA and SQIVND (reference sequence). The length of the CDR3 is 13 residues. Here the CDR3 DNA reads TGTGCCACAGTAGCGGGAGGATCCTACGAGCAGTACTTC. This sequence encodes CATVAGGSYEQYF.

The chain links TRBV5-5 to TRBJ1-4; the match to TRBD1 covers 7 bases. The CDR3 consists of 15 residues. J was trimmed by 6 bases and V by 1 base; bases with no gene match: 6. Germline CDR1 SGHKS, CDR2 YYEKEE (reference sequence). The CDR3, as DNA: TGTGCCAGCAGCTTGCTGAGACAGGGTTATGAAAAACTGTTTTTT. It translates to CASSLLRQGYEKLFF.

The rearrangement uses TRBV18 and TRBJ1-5, with D maybe TRBD1 (6 bases). Germline V gene lookup returns CDR1 KGHSH and CDR2 LQKENI. Trimming stripped 4 bases from V and 7 bases from J, with 11 bases between. The CDR3 covers 13 residues. CDR3 region: CASSLTGSQPQHF. The CDR3 nucleotides read TGTGCCAGCTCACTCACAGGGTCCCAGCCCCAGCATTTT.

The rearrangement joins TRBV30 to TRBJ1-5, with 9 bases aligning to TRBD1. CDR3 size: 16 residues. Unmatched junction bases numbered 14, after V lost 4 bases and J lost 7 bases. Germline V gene data show CDR1 as GTSNPN and CDR2 as SVGIG (reference sequence). The CDR3 protein is CAWTSSQGAPGQPQHF. CDR3 in DNA: TGTGCCTGGACGTCTTCACAGGGGGCTCCCGGGCAGCCCCAGCATTTT.